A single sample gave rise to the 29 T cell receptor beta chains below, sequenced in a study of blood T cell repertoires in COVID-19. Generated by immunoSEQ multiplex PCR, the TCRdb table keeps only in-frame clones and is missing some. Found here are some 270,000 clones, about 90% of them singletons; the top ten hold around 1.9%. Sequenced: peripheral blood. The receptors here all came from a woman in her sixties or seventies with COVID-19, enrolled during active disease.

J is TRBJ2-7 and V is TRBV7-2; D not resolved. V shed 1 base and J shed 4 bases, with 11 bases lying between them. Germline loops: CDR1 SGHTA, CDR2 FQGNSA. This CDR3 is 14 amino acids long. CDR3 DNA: TGTGCCAGCAGCTTAGAGGCAGGCCCTTACGAGCAGTACTTC. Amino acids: CASSLEAGPYEQYF.

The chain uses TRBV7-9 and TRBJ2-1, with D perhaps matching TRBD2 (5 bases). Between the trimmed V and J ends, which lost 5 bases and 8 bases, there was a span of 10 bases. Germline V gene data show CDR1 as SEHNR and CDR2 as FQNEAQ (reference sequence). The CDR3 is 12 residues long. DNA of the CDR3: TGTGCCAGCAGCCGGACTGGGTATGAGCAGTTCTTC. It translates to CASSRTGYEQFF.

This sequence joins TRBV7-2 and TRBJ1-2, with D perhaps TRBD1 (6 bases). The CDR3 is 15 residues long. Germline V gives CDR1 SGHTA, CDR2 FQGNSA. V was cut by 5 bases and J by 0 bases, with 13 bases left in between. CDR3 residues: CASSAQGRANYGYTF. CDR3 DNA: TGTGCCAGCAGCGCACAGGGCCGGGCTAACTATGGCTACACCTTC.

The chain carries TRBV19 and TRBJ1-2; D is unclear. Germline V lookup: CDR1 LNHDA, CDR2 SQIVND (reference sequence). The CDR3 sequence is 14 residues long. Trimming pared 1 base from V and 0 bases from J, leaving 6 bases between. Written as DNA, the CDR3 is TGTGCCAGTAGTATAGGGCAGGCTAACTATGGCTACACCTTC. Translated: CASSIGQANYGYTF.

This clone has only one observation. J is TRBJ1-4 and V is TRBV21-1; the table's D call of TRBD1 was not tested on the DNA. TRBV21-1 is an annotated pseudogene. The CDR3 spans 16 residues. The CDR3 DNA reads TGTGCCAGCAGCTTAAGGGGTAGGGGCGTAGGTGAAAAACTGTTTTTT. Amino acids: CASSLRGRGVGEKLFF.

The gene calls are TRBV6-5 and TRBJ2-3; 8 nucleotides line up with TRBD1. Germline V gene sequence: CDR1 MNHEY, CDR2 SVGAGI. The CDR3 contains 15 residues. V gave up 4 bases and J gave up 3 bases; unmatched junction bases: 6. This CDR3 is CASSSYRGRTDTQYF. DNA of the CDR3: TGTGCCAGCAGTTCTTACAGGGGGAGGACAGATACGCAGTATTTT.

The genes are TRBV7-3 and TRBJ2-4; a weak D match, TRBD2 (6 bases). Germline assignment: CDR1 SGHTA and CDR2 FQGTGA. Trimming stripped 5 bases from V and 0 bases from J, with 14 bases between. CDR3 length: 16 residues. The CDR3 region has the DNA TGTGCCAGCAGCCCCCACGGGGACTTAGCCAAAAACATTCAGTACTTC. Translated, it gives CASSPHGDLAKNIQYF.

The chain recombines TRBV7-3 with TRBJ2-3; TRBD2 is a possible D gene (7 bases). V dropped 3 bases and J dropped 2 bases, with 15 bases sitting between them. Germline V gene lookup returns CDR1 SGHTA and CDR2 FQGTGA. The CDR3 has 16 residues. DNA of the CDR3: TGTGCCAGCAGCTTCTACGGGGGGCCTTACACAGATACGCAGTATTTT. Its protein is CASSFYGGPYTDTQYF.

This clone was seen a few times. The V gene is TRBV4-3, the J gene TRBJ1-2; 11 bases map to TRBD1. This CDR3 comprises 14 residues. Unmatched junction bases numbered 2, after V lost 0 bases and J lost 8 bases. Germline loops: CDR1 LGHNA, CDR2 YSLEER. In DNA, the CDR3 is TGCGCCAGCAGCCAAGAGGACAGGGGGCAAGGCTACACCTTC. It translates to CASSQEDRGQGYTF.

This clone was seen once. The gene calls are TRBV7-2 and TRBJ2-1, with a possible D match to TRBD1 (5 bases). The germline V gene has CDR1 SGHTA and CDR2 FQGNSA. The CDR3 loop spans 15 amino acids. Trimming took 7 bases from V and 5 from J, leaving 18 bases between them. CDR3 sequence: CASILRAQNNNEQFF. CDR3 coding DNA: TGTGCCAGCATCCTCAGGGCCCAAAATAACAATGAGCAGTTCTTC.

The CDR3 loop reads CASSIPTGGKNTEAFF. The CDR3 DNA follows: TGTGCCAGTAGTATCCCCACAGGGGGCAAGAACACTGAAGCTTTCTTT. The chain is built from TRBV19 and TRBJ1-1; TRBD1 aligns across 9 bases. Per the germline V gene, CDR1 is LNHDA and CDR2 is SQIVND (reference sequence). The CDR3 has 16 amino acids. V gave up 3 bases and J gave up 1 base; unmatched junction bases: 6.

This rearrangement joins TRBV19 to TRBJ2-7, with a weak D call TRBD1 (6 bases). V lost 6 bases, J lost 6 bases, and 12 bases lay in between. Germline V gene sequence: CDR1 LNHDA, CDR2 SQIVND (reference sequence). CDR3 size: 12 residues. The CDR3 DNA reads TGTGCCAGTAGCGGTACAGGGCGCGAGCAGTACTTC. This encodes CASSGTGREQYF. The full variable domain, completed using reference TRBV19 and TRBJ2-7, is DGGITQSPKYLFRKEGQNVTLSCEQNLNHDAMYWYRQDPGQGLRLIYYSQIVNDFQKGDIAEGYSVSREKKESFPLTVTSAQKNPTAFYLCASSGTGREQYFGPGTRLTVT.

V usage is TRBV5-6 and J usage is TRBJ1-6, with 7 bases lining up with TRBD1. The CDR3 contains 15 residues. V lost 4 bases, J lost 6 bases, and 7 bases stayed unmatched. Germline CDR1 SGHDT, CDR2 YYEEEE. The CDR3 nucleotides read TGTGCCAGCAGCGGGAACAGGGGTGGTAATTCACCCCTCCACTTT. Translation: CASSGNRGGNSPLHF.

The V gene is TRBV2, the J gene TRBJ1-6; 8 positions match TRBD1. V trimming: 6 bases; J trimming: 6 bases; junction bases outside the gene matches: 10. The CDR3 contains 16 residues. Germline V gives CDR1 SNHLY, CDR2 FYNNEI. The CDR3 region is CASRGGTGGINSPLHF. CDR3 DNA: TGTGCCAGCAGGGGTGGGACAGGTGGAATTAATTCACCCCTCCACTTT.

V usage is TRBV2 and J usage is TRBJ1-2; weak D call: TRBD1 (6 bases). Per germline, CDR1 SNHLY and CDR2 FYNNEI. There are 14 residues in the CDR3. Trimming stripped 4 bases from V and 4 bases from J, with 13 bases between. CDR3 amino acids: CASSADGRGYGYTF. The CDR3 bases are TGTGCCAGCAGTGCTGATGGCAGGGGCTATGGCTACACCTTC.

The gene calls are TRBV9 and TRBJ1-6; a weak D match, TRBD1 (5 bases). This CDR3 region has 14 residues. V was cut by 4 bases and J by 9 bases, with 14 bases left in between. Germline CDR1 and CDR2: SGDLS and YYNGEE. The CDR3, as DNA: TGTGCCAGCAGCCCGAGGACACCTACTTCACCCCTCCACTTT. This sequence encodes CASSPRTPTSPLHF.

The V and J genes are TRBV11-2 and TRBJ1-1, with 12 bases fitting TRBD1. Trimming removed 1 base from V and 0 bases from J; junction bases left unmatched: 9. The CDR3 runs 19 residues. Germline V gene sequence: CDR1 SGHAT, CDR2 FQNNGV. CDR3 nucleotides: TGTGCCAGCAGCTTAGTAGGTGTGGGACAGGGGGCGCTGAACACTGAAGCTTTCTTT. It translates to CASSLVGVGQGALNTEAFF.

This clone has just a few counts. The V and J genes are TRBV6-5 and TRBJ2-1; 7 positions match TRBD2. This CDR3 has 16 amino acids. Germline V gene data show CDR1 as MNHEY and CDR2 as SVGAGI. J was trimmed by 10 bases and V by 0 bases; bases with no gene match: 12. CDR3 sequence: CASSYSRRLASGEQFF. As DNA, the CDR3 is TGTGCCAGCAGTTACTCCCGCCGACTAGCCTCCGGAGAGCAGTTCTTC.

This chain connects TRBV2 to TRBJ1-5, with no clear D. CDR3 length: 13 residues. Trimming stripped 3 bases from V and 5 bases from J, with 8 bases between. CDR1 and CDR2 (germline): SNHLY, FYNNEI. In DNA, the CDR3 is TGTGCCAGCAGTGAGGCGGGGTATCAGCCCCAGCATTTT. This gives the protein CASSEAGYQPQHF.

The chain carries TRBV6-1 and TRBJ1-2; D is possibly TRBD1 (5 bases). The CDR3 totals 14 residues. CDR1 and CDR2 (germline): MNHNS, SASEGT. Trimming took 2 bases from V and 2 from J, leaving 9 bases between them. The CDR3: CASSESAGNYGYTF. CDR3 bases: TGTGCCAGCAGTGAATCTGCAGGGAACTATGGCTACACCTTC.

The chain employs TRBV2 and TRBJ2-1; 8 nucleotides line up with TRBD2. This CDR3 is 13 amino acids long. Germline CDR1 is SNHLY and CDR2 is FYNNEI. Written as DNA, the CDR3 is TGTGTTCGGGGGGGGAGCTCCTACAATGAGCAGTTCTTC. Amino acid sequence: CVRGGSSYNEQFF.

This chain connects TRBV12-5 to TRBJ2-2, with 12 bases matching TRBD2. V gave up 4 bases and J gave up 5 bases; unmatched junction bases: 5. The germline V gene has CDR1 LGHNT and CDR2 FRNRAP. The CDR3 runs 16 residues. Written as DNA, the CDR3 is TGTGCTAGTGGTTGGACCGGGACTAGCGGGACCGGGGAGCTGTTTTTT. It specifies CASGWTGTSGTGELFF.

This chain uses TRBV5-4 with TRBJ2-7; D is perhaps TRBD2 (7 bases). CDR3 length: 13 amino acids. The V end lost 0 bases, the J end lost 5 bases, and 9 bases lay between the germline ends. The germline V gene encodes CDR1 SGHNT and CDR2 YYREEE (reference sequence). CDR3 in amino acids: CASSLAGGDEQYF. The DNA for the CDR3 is TGTGCCAGCAGCTTGGCGGGGGGCGACGAGCAGTACTTC.

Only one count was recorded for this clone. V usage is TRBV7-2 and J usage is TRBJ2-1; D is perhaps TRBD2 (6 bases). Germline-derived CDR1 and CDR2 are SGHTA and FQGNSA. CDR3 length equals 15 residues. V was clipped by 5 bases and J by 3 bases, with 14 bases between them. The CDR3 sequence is CASSHGGDFYNEQFF. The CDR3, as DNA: TGTGCCAGCAGCCACGGGGGAGATTTCTACAATGAGCAGTTCTTC.

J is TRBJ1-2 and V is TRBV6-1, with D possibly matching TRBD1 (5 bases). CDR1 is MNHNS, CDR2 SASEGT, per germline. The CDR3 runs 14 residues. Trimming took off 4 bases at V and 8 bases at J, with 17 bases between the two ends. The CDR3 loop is CASSATEGLEGYTF. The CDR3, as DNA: TGTGCCAGCAGTGCGACAGAAGGCTTGGAGGGCTACACCTTC.

CDR3 in amino acids: CASTPGQGTYGYTF. As DNA, the CDR3 is TGTGCCAGTACCCCAGGACAGGGGACCTATGGCTACACCTTC. The chain recombines TRBV19 with TRBJ1-2, with TRBD1 matching over 9 bases. Germline V lookup: CDR1 LNHDA, CDR2 SQIVND (reference sequence). The CDR3 covers 14 residues. V shed 7 bases and J 4 bases; nucleotides not matched to a gene: 7.

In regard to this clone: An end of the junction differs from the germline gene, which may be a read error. The CDR3 region is CASSYRSEAFF. The CDR3 nucleotides are TGTGCTAGCAGCTATAGGAGTGAAGCTTTCTTT. The J gene is TRBJ1-1, the V gene TRBV7-7; no clear D gene. In germline, CDR1 is SSHAT, CDR2 FNYEAQ (reference sequence). The CDR3 consists of 11 residues.

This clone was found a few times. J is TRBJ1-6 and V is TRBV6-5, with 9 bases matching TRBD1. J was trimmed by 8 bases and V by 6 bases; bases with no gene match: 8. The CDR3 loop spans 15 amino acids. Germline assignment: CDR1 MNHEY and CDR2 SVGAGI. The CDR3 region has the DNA TGTGCCAGCAGAGAGGGACAGGGTGGGTATTCACCCCTCCACTTT. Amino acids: CASREGQGGYSPLHF.

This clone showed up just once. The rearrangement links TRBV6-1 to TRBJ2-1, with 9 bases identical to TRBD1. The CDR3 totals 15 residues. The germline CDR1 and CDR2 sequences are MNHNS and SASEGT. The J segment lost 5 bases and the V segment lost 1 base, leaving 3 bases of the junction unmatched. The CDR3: CASSEDRGRHNEQFF. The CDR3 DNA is TGTGCCAGCAGTGAAGACAGGGGGCGTCACAATGAGCAGTTCTTC.